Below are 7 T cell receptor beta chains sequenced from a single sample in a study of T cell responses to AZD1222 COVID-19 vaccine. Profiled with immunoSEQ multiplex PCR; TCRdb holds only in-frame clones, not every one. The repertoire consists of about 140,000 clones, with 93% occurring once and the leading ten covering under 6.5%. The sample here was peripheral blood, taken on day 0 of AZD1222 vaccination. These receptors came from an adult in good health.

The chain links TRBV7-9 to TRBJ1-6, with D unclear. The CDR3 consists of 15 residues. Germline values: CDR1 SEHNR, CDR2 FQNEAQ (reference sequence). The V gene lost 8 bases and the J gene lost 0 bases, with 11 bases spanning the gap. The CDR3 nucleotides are TGTGCCAGCGGCCCGACGAGCTCCTATAATTCACCCCTCCACTTT. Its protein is CASGPTSSYNSPLHF.

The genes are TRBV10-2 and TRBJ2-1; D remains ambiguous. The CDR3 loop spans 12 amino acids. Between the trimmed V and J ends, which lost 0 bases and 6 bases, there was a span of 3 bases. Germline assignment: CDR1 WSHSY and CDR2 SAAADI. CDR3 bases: TGCGCCAGCAGTGAGTCCAGCAATGAGCAGTTCTTC. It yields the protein CASSESSNEQFF.

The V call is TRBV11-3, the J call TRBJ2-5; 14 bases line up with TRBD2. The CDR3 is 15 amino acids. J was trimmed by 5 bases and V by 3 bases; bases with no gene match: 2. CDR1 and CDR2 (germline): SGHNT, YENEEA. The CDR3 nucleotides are TGTGCCAGCAGCTTGGGACTAGCGGGAGTGGAGACCCAGTACTTC. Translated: CASSLGLAGVETQYF.

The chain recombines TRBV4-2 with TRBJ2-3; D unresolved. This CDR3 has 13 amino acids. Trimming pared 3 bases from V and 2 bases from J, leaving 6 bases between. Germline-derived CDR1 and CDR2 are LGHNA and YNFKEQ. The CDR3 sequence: CASSQDNTDTQYF. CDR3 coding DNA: TGTGCCAGCAGCCAGGATAACACAGATACGCAGTATTTT.

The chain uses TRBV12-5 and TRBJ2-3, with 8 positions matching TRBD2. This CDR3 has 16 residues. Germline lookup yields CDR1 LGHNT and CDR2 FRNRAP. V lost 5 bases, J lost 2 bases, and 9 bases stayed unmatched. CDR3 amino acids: CASGGTGGRSTDTQYF. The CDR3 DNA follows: TGTGCTAGTGGTGGGACGGGGGGGAGATCCACAGATACGCAGTATTTT.

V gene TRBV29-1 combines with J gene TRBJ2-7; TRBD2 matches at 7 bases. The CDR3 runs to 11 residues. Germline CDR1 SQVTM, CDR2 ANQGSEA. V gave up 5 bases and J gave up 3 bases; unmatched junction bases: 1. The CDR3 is CSVSGDYEQYF. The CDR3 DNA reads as TGCAGCGTTAGCGGGGACTACGAGCAGTACTTC.

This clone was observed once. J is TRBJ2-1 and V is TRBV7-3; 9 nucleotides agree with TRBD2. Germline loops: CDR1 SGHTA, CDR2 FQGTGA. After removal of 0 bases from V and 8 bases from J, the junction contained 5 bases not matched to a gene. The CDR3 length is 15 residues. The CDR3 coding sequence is TGTGCCAGCAGCTTAACCGGGACTAGCACTTATGAGCAGTTCTTC. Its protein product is CASSLTGTSTYEQFF. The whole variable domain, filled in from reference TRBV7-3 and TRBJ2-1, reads GAGVSQTPSNKVTEKGKYVELRCDPISGHTALYWYRQSLGQGPEFLIYFQGTGAADDSGLPNDRFFAVRPEGSVSTLKIQRTERGDSAVYLCASSLTGTSTYEQFFGPGTRLTVL.